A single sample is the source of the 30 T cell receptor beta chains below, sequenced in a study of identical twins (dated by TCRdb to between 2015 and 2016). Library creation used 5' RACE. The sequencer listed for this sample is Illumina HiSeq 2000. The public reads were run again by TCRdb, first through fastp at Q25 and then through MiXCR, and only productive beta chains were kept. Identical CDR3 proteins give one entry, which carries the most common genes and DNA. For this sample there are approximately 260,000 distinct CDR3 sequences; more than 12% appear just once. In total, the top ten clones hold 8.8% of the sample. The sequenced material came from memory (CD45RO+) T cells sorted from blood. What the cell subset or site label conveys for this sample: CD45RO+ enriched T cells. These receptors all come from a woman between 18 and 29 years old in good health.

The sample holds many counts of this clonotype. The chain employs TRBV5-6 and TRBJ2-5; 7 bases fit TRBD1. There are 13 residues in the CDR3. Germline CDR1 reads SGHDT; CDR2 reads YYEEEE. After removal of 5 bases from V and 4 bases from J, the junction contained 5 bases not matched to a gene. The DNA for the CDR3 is TGTGCCAGCAGATTCACAGGGGCAGAGACCCAGTACTTC. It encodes CASRFTGAETQYF.

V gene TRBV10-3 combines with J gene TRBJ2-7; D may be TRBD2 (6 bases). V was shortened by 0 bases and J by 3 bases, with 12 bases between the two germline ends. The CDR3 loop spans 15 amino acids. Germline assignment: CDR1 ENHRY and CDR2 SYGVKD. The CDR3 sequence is CAISESRDGFYEQYF. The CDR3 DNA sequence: TGTGCCATCAGTGAGTCGCGGGACGGATTCTACGAGCAGTACTTC.

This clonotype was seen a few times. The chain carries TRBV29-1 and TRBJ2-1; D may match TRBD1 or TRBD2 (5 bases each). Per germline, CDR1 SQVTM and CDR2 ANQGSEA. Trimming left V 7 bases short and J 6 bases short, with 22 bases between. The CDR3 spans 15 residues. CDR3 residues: CSGKRRGPRGNEQFF. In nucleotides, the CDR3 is TGCAGCGGCAAACGCCGGGGCCCCCGGGGCAATGAGCAGTTCTTC.

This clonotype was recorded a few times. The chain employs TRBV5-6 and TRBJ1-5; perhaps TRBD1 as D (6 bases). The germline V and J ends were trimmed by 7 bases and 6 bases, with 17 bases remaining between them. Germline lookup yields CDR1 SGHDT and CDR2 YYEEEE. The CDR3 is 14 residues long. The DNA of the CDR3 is TGTGCCAGCCGTAAACGGGGGCGCAGTCAGCCCCAGCATTTT. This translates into CASRKRGRSQPQHF.

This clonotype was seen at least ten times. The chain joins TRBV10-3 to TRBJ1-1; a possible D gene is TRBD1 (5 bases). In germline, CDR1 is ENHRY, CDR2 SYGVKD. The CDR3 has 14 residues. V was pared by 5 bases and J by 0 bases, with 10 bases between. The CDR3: CAISTDTLNTEAFF. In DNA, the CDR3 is TGTGCCATCAGTACGGACACCTTGAACACTGAAGCTTTCTTT.

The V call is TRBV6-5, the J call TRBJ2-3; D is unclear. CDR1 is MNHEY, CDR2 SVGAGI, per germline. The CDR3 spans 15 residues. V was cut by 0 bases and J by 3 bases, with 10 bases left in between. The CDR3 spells CASSYSSKGTDTQYF. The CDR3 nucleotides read TGTGCCAGCAGTTACTCTAGTAAGGGTACAGATACGCAGTATTTT.

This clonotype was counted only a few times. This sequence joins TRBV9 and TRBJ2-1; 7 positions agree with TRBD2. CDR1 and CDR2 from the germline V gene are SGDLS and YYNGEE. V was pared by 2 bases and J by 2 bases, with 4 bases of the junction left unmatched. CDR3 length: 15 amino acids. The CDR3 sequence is CASSVGGDTYNEQFF. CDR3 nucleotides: TGTGCCAGCAGCGTGGGGGGGGATACCTACAATGAGCAGTTCTTC. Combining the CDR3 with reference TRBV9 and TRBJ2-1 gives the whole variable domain DSGVTQTPKHLITATGQRVTLRCSPRSGDLSVYWYQQSLDQGLQFLIQYYNGEERAKGNILERFSAQQFPDLHSELNLSSLELGDSALYFCASSVGGDTYNEQFFGPGTRLTVL.

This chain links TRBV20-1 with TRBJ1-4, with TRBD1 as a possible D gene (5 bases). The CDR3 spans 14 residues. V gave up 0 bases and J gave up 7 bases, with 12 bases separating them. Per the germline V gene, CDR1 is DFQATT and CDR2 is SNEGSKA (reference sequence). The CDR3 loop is CSARDGGGSEKLFF. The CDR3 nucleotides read TGCAGTGCTAGAGATGGGGGGGGAAGTGAAAAACTGTTTTTT.

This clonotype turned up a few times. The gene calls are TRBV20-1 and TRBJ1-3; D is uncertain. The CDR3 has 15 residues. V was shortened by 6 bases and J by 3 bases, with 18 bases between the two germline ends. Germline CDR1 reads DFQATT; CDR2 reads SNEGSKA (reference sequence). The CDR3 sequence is CSANGPNVGGNTIYF. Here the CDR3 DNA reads TGCAGTGCAAACGGACCCAACGTTGGTGGAAACACCATATATTTT.

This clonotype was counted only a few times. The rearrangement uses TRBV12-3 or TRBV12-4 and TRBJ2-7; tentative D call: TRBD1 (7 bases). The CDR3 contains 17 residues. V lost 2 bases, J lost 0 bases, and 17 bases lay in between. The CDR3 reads CASSLRGRGTASYEQYF. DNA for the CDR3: TGTGCCAGCAGTTTAAGAGGGCGCGGGACAGCCTCCTACGAGCAGTACTTC.

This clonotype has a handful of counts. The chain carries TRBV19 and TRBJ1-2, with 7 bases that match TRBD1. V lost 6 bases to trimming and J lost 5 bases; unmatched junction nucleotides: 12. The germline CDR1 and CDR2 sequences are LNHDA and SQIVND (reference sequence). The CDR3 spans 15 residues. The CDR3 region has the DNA TGTGCCAGTAGGACAGGGCAAGGGAGCGCGTATGGCTACACCTTC. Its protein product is CASRTGQGSAYGYTF.

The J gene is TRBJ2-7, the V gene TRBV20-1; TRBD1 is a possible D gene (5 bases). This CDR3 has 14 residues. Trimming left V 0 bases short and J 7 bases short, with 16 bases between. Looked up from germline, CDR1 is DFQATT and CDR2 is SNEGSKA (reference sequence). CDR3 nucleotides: TGCAGTGCTAGAGAGGGTGGCAGGGTGGGGGAGCAGTACTTC. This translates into CSAREGGRVGEQYF.

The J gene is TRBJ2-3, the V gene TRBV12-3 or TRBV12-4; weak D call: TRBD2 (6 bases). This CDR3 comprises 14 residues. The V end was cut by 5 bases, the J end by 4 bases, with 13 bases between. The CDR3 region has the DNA TGTGCCAGCAGTCGGAGCGGGCTGGCAGATACGCAGTATTTT. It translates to CASSRSGLADTQYF.

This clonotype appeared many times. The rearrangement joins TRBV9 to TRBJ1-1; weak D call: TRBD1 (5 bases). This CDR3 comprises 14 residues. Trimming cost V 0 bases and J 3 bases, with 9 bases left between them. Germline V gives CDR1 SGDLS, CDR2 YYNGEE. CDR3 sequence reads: CASSVGFRDTEAFF. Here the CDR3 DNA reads TGTGCCAGCAGCGTAGGATTCAGGGACACTGAAGCTTTCTTT.

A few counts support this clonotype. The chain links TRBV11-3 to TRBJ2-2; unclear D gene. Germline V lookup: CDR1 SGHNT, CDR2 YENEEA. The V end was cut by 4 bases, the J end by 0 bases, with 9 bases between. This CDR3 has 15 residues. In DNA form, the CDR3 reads TGTGCCAGCAGCTCCGGGTCCTCGAACACCGGGGAGCTGTTTTTT. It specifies CASSSGSSNTGELFF.

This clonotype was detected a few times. The CDR3 spells CSAKYDVAQETQYF. In DNA, the CDR3 is TGCAGTGCTAAGTACGACGTGGCCCAGGAGACCCAGTACTTC. The chain couples TRBV20-1 to TRBJ2-5; D gene ambiguous. This CDR3 comprises 14 residues. Germline-derived CDR1 and CDR2 are DFQATT and SNEGSKA (reference sequence). The V and J ends lost 4 bases and 5 bases respectively, with 17 bases between them.

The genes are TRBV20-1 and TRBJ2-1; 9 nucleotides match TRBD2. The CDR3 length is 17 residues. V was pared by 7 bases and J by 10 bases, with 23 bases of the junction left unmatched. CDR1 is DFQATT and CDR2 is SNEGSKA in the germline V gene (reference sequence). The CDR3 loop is CSGLLSLAGGRAREQFF. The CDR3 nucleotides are TGCAGTGGATTACTCTCCTTAGCGGGCGGGAGGGCCCGGGAGCAGTTCTTC.

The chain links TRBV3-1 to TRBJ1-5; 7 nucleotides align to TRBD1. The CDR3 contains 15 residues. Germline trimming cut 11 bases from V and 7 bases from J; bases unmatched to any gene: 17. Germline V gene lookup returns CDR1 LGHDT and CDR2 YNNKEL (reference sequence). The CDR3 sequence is CASSLNRGRGQPQHF. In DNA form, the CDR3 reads TGTGCCTCCTCCCTTAACAGGGGCAGAGGGCAGCCCCAGCATTTT. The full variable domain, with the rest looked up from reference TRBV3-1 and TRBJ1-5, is DTAVSQTPKYLVTQMGNDKSIKCEQNLGHDTMYWYKQDSKKFLKIMFSYNNKELIINETVPNRFSPKSPDKAHLNLHINSLELGDSAVYFCASSLNRGRGQPQHFGDGTRLSIL.

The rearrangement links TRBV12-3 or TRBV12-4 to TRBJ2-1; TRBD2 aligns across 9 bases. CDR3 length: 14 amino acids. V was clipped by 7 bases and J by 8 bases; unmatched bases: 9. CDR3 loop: CASTYHSGSDEQFF. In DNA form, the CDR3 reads TGTGCCAGCACATACCATAGCGGGAGCGATGAGCAGTTCTTC.

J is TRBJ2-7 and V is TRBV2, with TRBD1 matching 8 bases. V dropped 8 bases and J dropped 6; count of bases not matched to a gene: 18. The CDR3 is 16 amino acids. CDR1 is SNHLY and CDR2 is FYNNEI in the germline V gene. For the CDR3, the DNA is TGTGCCAGCGGACGACTACCACCCAGGACAGGGCGCGAGCAGTACTTC. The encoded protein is CASGRLPPRTGREQYF.

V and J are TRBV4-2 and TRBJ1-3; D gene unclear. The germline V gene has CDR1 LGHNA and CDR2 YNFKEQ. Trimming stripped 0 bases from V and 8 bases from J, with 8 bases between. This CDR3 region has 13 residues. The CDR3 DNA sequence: TGTGCCAGCAGCCAAGAGTTAGGTCACACCATATATTTT. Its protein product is CASSQELGHTIYF.

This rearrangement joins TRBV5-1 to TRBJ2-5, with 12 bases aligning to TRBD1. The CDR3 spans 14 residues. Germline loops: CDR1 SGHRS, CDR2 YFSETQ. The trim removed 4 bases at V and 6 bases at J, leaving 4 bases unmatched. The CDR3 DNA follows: TGCGCCAGCAGCCCCCGGGACAGGGGGCAGACCCAGTACTTC. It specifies CASSPRDRGQTQYF. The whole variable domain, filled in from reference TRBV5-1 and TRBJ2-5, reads KAGVTQTPRYLIKTRGQQVTLSCSPISGHRSVSWYQQTPGQGLQFLFEYFSETQRNKGNFPGRFSGRQFSNSRSEMNVSTLELGDSALYLCASSPRDRGQTQYFGPGTRLLVL.

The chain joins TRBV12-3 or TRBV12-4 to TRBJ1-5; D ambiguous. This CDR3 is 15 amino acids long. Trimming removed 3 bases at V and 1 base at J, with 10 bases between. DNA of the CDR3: TGTGCCAGCAGTTTTCATGGCGGAAGCAATCAGCCCCAGCATTTT. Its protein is CASSFHGGSNQPQHF.

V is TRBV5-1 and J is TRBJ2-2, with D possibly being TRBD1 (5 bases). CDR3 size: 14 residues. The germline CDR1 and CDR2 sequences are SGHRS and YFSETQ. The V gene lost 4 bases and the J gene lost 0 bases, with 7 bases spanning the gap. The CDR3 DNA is TGCGCCAGCAGCGAGGACACGAACACCGGGGAGCTGTTTTTT. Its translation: CASSEDTNTGELFF.

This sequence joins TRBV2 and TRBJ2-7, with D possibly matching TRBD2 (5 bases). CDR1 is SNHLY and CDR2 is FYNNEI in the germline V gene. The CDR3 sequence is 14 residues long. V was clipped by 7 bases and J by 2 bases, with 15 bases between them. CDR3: CASNPGRLTYEQYF. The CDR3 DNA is TGTGCCAGCAACCCGGGGAGACTAACCTACGAGCAGTACTTC.

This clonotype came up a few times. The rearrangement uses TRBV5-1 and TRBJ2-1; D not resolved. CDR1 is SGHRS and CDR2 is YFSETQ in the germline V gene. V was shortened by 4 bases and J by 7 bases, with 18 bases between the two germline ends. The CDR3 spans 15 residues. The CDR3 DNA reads TGCGCCAGCAGCCTTGTGGTTAGGGCCCAGAATGAGCAGTTCTTC. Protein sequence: CASSLVVRAQNEQFF.

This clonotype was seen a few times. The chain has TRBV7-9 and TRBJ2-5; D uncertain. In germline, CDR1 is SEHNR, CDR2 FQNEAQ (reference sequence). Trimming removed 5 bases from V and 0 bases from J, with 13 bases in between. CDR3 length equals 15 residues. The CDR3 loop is CASSRVVQYQETQYF. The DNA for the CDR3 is TGTGCCAGCAGCCGAGTGGTACAGTACCAAGAGACCCAGTACTTC.

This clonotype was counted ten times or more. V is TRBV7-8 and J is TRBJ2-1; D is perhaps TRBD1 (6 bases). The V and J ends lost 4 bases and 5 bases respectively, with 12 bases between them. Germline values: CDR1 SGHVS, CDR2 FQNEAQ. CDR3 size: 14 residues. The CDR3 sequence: CASSSPGHHNEQFF. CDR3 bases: TGTGCCAGCAGCTCACCGGGACACCACAATGAGCAGTTCTTC. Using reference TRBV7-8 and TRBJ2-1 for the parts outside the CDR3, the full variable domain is GAGVSQSPRYKVAKRGQDVALRCDPISGHVSLFWYQQALGQGPEFLTYFQNEAQLDKSGLPSDRFFAERPEGSVSTLKIQRTQQEDSAVYLCASSSPGHHNEQFFGPGTRLTVL.

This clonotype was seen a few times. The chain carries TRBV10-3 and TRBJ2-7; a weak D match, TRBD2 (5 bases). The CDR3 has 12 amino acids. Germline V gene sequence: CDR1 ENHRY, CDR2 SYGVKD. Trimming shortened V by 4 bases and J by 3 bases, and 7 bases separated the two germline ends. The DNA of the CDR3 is TGTGCCATCAGTGCCGGGGTCTACGAGCAGTACTTC. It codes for CAISAGVYEQYF.

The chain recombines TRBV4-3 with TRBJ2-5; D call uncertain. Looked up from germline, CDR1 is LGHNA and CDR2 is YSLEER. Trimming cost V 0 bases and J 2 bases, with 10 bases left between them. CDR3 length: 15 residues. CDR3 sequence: CASSQDGRPQETQYF. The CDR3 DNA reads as TGCGCCAGCAGCCAAGACGGTCGCCCACAAGAGACCCAGTACTTC.